This T cell receptor (beta chain) originates from a study of CD8 T cells in Susac syndrome (dated by TCRdb to about 2019). With respect to the entire study: Whether CD8+ T cell activation and differentiation in Susac syndrome was antigen driven was tested using repertoire sequencing.

RNA was extracted with the RNeasy kit and roughly 0.5 to 1 ug was reverse transcribed using random hexamers. The immunoSEQ multiplex PCR assay, which covers 54 Vbeta and 13 Jbeta segments, was used to amplify TCR beta CDR3 regions. PCR amplification bias was corrected using a synthetic template baseline for primer optimization and computational correction. In the authors' own workflow: Reads were annotated to V, D and J genes per IMGT and analyzed with immunoSEQ Analyzer, keeping only productive sequences. Clonality was computed as one minus Shannon entropy normalized by log2 of the number of productive unique sequences. For each patient and control, public and private clones were evaluated within the 100 most prevalent clones. Clones were defined as Susac-specific when absent from the healthy and MS cohorts, from roughly 1,100 published viral clones and from other ImmuneACCESS disease sequences. In TCRdb, the public reads were trimmed at Q25 with fastp and aligned with MiXCR, with productive beta chains retained. Records with the same CDR3 protein are collapsed into one entry carrying the most frequent genes and DNA. TCRdb, not the original authors, processed these V and J calls. The sample has about 150,000 distinct CDR3 sequences on record, under 95% of them singletons. Clones ranked in the top ten supply around 0.097% of the sample.

Paper-wide results and their limitations: The study acknowledged that relatively few individuals were included in the TCR sequencing and HLA analysis.

Remarks on this clonotype: The clone's antigen remains unknown. Nothing much larger sits one base from this clone, and base qualities are not available.

High-throughput TCR beta sequencing profiled peripheral blood CD8+ and CD4+ T cells from healthy donors, Susac syndrome patients and multiple sclerosis patients. The multiple sclerosis controls were treatment-naive patients who had stable or active relapsing-remitting disease and met the revised McDonald criteria. Bulk CD8+ and CD4+ T cells were purified by magnetic negative isolation, whereas CD8+ TEMRA cells were enriched by FACS. Blood was collected in EDTA tubes and processed within 24 hours, with PBMCs isolated through density gradient centrifugation. PBMCs intended for TCR sequencing were cryopreserved in liquid nitrogen and were subsequently thawed in a 37 degrees C water bath. The sorted or isolated CD4+, CD8+ and CD8+ TEMRA cells reached a purity of at least 90%. CDR1 LGHDT and CDR2 YNNKEL are derived from the germline V gene (reference sequence). Taken from cysteine to phenylalanine, the CDR3 has 20 residues. CDR3 DNA is the only sequence kept; it has 60 bases, read in frame from the first base. V is trimmed back by 0 bases and J by 4 bases, and the junction contains 14 bases that no gene match accounts for.

The sequenced material came from CD4+ T cells from PBMCs. This TCR came from a human donor with multiple sclerosis. The chain uses TRBV3-1 and TRBJ2-5; 13 nucleotides in the junction match TRBD2. The DNA sequence is TGTGCCAGCAGCCAAGATCCCCTCCTCACTAGCGGGGGGGCCAGAGAGACCCAGTACTTC. This yields the protein CASSQDPLLTSGGARETQYF.